This TCR beta chain was sequenced during a study of blood T cells in healthy people across ages. A J-beta primer mix and a sample-barcoded 5' primer were used in a second PCR of roughly 6 to 11 cycles. From the 5' RACE reads, TCRdb called clonotypes with MiXCR, one entry per CDR3 protein. Of approximately 1.5 million distinct CDR3 sequences detected, around 36% appear once; the ten largest clones hold roughly 12%. About this clonotype itself: Its antigen is as yet unknown.

The germline gives CDR1 DFQATT, CDR2 SNEGSKA (reference sequence). CDR3 length equals 14 residues. With V trimmed by 5 bases and J by 4 bases, 11 bases remained unmatched. Overall study results and limits: Significant beta diversity loss was already apparent by age about 42, declining roughly linearly.

The V and J genes are TRBV20-1 and TRBJ2-7, with 7 bases matching TRBD2. This sequence originates from a woman younger than 45 in good health. The sequenced sample consisted of blood. The CDR3 nucleotides read TGCAGTGCTGGGGGGGAGACATACCTTTACGAGCAGTACTTC. This translates into CSAGGETYLYEQYF.